Listed below are T cell receptor beta chains from one sample, sequenced in a study of T cell repertoires in cytomegalovirus infection. These receptors are not linked to any known antigen. TCRdb re-called the reads with MiXCR, one entry per CDR3 protein. In the table there are 100,000 to 150,000 distinct CDR3 sequences, 20% to 30% of which are singletons. The source material was PBMCs, sequenced either directly or after in vitro stimulation (not recorded which). Source of these receptors: a human donor in good health (CMV status not recorded). Some clones in this sample may be carry-over from other donors' samples. The CDR3 runs from the conserved cysteine through the conserved F or W. D genes are given only for firm matches. A row's size may be missing; if present it is once, few, many or a size class.

v_gene	d_gene	j_gene	abundance	CDR3nt	CDR3aa
TRBV7-2	TRBD2	TRBJ2-5	many	TGTGCCAGCAGCTTTACCGGGACTAGCCTAAAGACCCAGTACTTC	CASSFTGTSLKTQYF
TRBV20-1	TRBD2	TRBJ2-1	.	TGCAGTGCTAACGACCTAGCGGGAGTGGATAATGAGCAGTTCTTC	CSANDLAGVDNEQFF
TRBV11-2	.	TRBJ2-5	.	TGTGCCAGCAGCTTAAGACTTCGGGAGACCCAGTACTTC	CASSLRLRETQYF
TRBV11-2	.	TRBJ1-2	.	TGTGCCAGCAGCCCTGCAGGGGCCTATGGCTACACCTTC	CASSPAGAYGYTF
TRBV29-1	.	TRBJ1-3	.	TGCAGCGTTGAAGGTGCGGCGGACTCTACTGGAAACACCATATATTTT	CSVEGAADSTGNTIYF
TRBV5-5	.	TRBJ1-2	.	TGTGCCAGCAGCTTGACTACCTCGGGAACCTTC	CASSLTTSGTF
TRBV19	.	TRBJ2-7	few	TGTGCCAGTAGTGGTGCCCTCGAGCAGTACTTC	CASSGALEQYF
TRBV27	.	TRBJ2-1	many	TGTGCCAGCAGTTTCCAAGATGCCTACAATGAGCAGTTCTTC	CASSFQDAYNEQFF
TRBV5-1	TRBD2	TRBJ2-1	few	TGCGCCAGCAGCTCGAGCGGGGGCCTTAGCTCCTACAATGAGCAGTTCTTC	CASSSSGGLSSYNEQFF
TRBV5-1	.	TRBJ2-7	.	TGCGCCAGCAGCTTAGGGCAGGGGCCTGCCTACGAGCAGTACTTC	CASSLGQGPAYEQYF
TRBV7-2	.	TRBJ1-1	.	TGTGCCAGCAGCTTATCCAGGGGACGCACTGAAGCTTTCTTT	CASSLSRGRTEAFF
TRBV27	TRBD1	TRBJ1-1	few	TGTGCCAGCAGTCACCGACAGGGAGCTCTGAACACTGAAGCTTTCTTT	CASSHRQGALNTEAFF
TRBV4-1	.	TRBJ2-1	few	TGCGCCAGCAGCCAACGCCCGGCGGAGTATGGGGATGAGCAGTTCTTC	CASSQRPAEYGDEQFF
TRBV7-2	.	TRBJ2-7	.	TGTACCAGCAGCTTAGGCAGCCTTTCCTACGAGCAGTACTTC	CTSSLGSLSYEQYF
TRBV10-3	TRBD2	TRBJ2-6	few	TGTGCCACGACGGGAGGAGTCGAAGGTGGGGCCAACGTCCTGACTTTC	CATTGGVEGGANVLTF
TRBV7-9	.	TRBJ1-2	few	TGTGCCAGCAGCTTGTTACCTTATGGCTACACCTTC	CASSLLPYGYTF
TRBV28	TRBD2	TRBJ2-7	.	TGTGCCAGCAGTTTAGCGTCTAGCGGGAACTACGAGCAGTACTTC	CASSLASSGNYEQYF
TRBV20-1	TRBD1	TRBJ1-2	.	TGCAGTGCTAGAGTCCCGGGACAGCTTAACTATGGCTACACCTTC	CSARVPGQLNYGYTF
TRBV7-9	TRBD1	TRBJ1-3	.	TGTGCCAGCAGCTCCGACAGGGCTGGAAACACCATATATTTT	CASSSDRAGNTIYF
TRBV6-5	.	TRBJ2-7	many	TGTGCCAGCAGTTATATGGGTTCCTACGAGCAGTACTTC	CASSYMGSYEQYF
TRBV14	.	TRBJ1-2	once	TGTGCCAGCAGCCAAGTAGCCCTTAGCAGTGGCTACACCTTC	CASSQVALSSGYTF
TRBV7-2	.	TRBJ2-5	few	TGTGCCACCGGGATGTACCAAGAGACCCAGTACTTC	CATGMYQETQYF
TRBV6-1	TRBD1	TRBJ2-7	.	TGTGCCAGCAGTTACACCTCAGGGGGAGTGTGGGAGCAGTACTTC	CASSYTSGGVWEQYF
TRBV6-2/TRBV6-3	TRBD2	TRBJ2-7	few	TGTGCCAGCATCGCCGGGGGGGCGCAAGACTACGAGCAGTACTTC	CASIAGGAQDYEQYF